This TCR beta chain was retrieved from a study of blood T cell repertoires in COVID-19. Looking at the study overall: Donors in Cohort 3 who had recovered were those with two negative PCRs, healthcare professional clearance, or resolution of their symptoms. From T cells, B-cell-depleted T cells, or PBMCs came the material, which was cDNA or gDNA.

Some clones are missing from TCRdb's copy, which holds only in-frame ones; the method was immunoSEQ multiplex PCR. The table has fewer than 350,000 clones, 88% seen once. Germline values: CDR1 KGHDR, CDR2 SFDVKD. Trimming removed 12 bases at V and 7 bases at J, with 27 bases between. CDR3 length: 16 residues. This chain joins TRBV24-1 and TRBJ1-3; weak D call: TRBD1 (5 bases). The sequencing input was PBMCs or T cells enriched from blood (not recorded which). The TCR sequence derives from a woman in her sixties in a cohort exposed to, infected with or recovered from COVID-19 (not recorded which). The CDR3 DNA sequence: TGTGCCGCCTCCTCGGGGGAAAAAGTCGGGGGGAACACCATATATTTT. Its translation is CAASSGEKVGGNTIYF.